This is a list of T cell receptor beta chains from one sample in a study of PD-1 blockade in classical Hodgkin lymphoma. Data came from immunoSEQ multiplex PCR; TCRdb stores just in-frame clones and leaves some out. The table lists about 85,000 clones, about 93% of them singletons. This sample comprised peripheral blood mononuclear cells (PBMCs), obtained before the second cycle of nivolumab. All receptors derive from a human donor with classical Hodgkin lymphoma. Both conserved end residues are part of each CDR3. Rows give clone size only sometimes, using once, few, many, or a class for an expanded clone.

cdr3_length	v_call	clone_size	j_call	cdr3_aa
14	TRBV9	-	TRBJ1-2	CASSSGQAGPGGTF
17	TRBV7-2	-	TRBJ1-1	CASSLLWVGVTNTEAFF
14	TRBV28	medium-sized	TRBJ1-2	CASSSRGLVYGYTF
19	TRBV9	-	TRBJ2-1	CASSVEGVEWAGGINEQFF
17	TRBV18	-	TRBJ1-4	CASSRTGGISTNEKLFF
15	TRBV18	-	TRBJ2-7	CASSPTSGRSHEQYF
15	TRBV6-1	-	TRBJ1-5	CASSENRPSNQPQHF
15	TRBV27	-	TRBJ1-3	CASSSRASNINTIYF
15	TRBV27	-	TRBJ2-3	CASGFAGDLTDTQYF
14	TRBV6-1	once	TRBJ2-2	CASSELLHTGELFF
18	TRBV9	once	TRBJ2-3	CASSVRGTGSPPTDTQYF
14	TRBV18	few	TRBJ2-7	CASSDGQGVYEQYF
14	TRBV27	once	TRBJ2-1	CASSFGFRAAEQFF
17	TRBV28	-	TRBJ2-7	CASSLGWGGTGDYEQYF
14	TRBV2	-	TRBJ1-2	CASSTGKKNYGYTF
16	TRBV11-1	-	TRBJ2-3	CASSLTSGRSTDTQYF
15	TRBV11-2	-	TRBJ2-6	CASSPPSSGANVLTF
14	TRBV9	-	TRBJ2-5	CASSVRTGQETQYF
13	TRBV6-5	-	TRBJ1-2	CASSYNPNYGYTF
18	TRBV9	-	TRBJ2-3	CASSLQSGRAPFPDTQYF
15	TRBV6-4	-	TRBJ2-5	CASSQDRGGQETQYF
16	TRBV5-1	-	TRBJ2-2	CASSSTGGSNTGELFF
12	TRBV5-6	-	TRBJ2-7	CASSLEAGEQYF
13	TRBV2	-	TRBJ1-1	CASSAWGDTEAFF
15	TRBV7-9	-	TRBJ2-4	CASSPGTLAKNIQYF
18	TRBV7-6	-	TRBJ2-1	CASSLGLGISLDYNEQFF
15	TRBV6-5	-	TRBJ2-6	CASSRGESGANVLTF
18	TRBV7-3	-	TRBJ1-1	CASSLRGGYRERNTEAFF
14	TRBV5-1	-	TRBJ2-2	CASSLDRVTGELFF
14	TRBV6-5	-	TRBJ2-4	CASIGPERRDIQYF
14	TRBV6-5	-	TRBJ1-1	CASSYSGDPTEAFF
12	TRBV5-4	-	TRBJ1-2	CASSPANYGYTF
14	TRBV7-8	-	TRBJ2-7	CASSLSRVYNEQYF
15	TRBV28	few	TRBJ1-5	CASRPEGRRNQPQHF
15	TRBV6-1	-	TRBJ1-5	CASSERRGSNQPQHF
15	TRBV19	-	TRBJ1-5	CASSWTRLSNQPQHF
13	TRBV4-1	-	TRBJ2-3	CASSPLNLDTQYF
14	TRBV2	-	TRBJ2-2	CASVLAGVIGELFF
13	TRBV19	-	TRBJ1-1	CASSSDWDTEAFF
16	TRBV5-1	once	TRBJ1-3	CASSLGPLSSGNTIYF
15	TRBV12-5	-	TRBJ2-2	CASGLWAGLAGELFF
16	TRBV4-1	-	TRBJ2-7	CASSPPSGRAGAEQYF
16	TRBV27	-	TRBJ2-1	CASSSRLAGVRNEQFF
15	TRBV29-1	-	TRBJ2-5	CSVVPWGDPQETQYF
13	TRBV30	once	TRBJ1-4	CAWSTGGNEKLFF
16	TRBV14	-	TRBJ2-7	CASSQTGRGSGYEQYF
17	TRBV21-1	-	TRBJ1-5	CASSKVGTGGRNQPQHF
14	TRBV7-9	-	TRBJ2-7	CASSLVGEYYEQYF
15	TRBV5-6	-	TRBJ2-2	CASSLGTGGSGELFF
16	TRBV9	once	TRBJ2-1	CASGTRLAGANNEQFF
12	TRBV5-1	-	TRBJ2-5	CASSLVGETQYF
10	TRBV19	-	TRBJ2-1	CASKGGEQFF